The present TCR beta chain was sequenced within a study of cytomegalovirus exposure and HLA in healthy donors. Study-wide findings and caveats: Differences between HLA loci emerged in a later analysis of TCR association rates, with DRB1 most and HLA-C fewest. Some TCR beta chains (more than 150 of them) were listed as cytomegalovirus-associated.

V lost 7 bases to trimming and J lost 4 bases, with 13 bases between them. Per the germline V gene, CDR1 is MNHEY and CDR2 is SVGAGI. The CDR3 extends over 13 amino acids. As concerns this clone: Antigen: not known.

The PCR used 60 Vbeta and 13 Jbeta primers. The protocol was immunoSEQ multiplex PCR, while the TCRdb copy is restricted to in-frame clones and leaves out a portion. The sample has 150,000 to 200,000 clones; about four fifths are singletons. Sequences were obtained from PBMCs. The chain uses TRBV6-5 and TRBJ1-2, with a possible D match to TRBD1 (5 bases). The clonotype originates from a man aged 18-30 years in good health and CMV-seronegative. CDR3 nucleotide sequence: TGTGCCAGCACCCACGGGGGGATCTATGGCTACACCTTC. This translates into CASTHGGIYGYTF.